Sequencing of this T cell receptor beta chain was carried out in a study of blood T cells in healthy people across ages. The authors ran a second PCR of roughly 6 to 12 cycles using a sample-barcoded 5' primer and a J-beta primer mix. Every sample gave at least 2.5 million paired-end reads containing CDR3. Each CDR3 protein is one row after TCRdb ran MiXCR on the 5' RACE reads. Among just under 550,000 distinct CDR3 sequences listed, about 25% were seen once. From germline, CDR1 is SGHTA and CDR2 FQGNSA. The CDR3 extends over 15 amino acids. This clonotype was seen many times. Its antigen is currently unknown. One end of the junction is discordant with germline, which a read error may explain. Regarding the study as a whole: The long-lived group displayed more naive CD4+ cells, plus higher diversity, than the aged donors did. Naive T cell percentage strongly correlated with TCR beta diversity.

A further study also used this sample, focusing on T cells of mothers and their children.

Sequencing input: blood. This sequence joins TRBV7-2 and TRBJ2-5, with 8 bases fitting TRBD1. The receptor was isolated from a boy aged 5 to 17 in good health. The CDR3 protein is CACRPGQVTQETQYF. The CDR3 nucleotides are TGTGCCTGCAGACCGGGACAGGTGACCCAAGAGACCCAGTACTTC.